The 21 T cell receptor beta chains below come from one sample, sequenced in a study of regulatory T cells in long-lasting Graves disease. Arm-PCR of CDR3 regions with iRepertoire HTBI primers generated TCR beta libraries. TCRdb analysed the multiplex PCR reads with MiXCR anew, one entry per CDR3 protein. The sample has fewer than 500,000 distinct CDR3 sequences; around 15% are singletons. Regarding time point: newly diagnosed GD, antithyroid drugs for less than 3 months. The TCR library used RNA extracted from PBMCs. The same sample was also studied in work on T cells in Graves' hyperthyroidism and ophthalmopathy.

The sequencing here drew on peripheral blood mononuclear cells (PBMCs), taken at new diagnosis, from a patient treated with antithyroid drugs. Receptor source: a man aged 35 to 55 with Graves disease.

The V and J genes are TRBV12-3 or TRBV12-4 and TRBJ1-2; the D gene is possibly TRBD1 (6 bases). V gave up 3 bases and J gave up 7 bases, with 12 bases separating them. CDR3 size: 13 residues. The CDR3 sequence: CASSFFQGLGYTF. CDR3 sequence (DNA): TGTGCCAGCAGTTTTTTTCAGGGGCTTGGCTACACCTTC.

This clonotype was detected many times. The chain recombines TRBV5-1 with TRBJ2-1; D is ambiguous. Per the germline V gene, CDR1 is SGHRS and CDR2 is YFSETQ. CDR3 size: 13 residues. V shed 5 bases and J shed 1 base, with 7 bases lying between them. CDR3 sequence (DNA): TGCGCCAGCAGACTGGATTCCTACAATGAGCAGTTCTTC. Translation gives CASRLDSYNEQFF.

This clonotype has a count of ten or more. CDR3 sequence: CASSPPRDTSEAFF. As DNA, the CDR3 is TGTGCCAGCAGTCCCCCCCGGGACACCAGCGAAGCTTTCTTT. The chain recombines TRBV28 with TRBJ1-1, with a tentative D call TRBD1 (6 bases). CDR1 is MDHEN, CDR2 SYDVKM, per germline. Between the trimmed V and J ends, which lost 5 bases and 8 bases, there was a span of 18 bases. The CDR3 totals 14 residues.

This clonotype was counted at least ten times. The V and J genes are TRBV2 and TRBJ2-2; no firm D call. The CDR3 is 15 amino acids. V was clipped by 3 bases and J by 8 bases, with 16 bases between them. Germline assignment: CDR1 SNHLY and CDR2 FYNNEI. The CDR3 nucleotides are TGTGCCAGCAGTGATGGCCATCCAAGGGCGGGGGAGCTGTTTTTT. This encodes CASSDGHPRAGELFF.

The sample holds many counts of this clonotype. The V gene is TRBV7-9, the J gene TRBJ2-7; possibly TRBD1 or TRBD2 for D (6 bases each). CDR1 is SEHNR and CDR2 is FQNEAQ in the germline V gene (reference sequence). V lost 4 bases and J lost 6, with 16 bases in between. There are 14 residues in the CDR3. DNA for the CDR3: TGTGCCAGCAGCTCCTGGGGGGCGTTTGGCGAGCAGTACTTC. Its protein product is CASSSWGAFGEQYF.

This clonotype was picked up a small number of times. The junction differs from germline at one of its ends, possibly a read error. CDR3 sequence: CATSPGRGGTGELFF. CDR3 DNA sequence: TGTGCCACCAGTCCCGGGAGAGGAGGCACCGGGGAGCTGTTTTTT. The chain couples TRBV12-3 or TRBV12-4 to TRBJ2-2; tentative D call: TRBD2 (6 bases). This CDR3 is built from 15 residues.

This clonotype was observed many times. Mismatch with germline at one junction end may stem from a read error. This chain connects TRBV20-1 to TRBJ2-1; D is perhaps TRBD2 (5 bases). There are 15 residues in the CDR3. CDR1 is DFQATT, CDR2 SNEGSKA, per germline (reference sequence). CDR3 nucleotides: TGCAGTGCTAGAGTAGCGACTACCTCCTTCAATGAGCAGTTCTTC. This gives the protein CSARVATTSFNEQFF.

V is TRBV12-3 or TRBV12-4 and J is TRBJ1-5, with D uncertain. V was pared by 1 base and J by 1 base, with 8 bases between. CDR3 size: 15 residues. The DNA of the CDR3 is TGTGCCAGCAGTTTAGGTCAGGCGAGCAATCAGCCCCAGCATTTT. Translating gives CASSLGQASNQPQHF.

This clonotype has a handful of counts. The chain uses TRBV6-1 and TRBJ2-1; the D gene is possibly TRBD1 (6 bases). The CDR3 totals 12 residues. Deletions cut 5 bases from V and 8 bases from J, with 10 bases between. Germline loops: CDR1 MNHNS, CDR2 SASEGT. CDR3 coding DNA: TGTGCCAGCAGTACCTCAGGGGATGAGCAGTTCTTC. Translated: CASSTSGDEQFF.

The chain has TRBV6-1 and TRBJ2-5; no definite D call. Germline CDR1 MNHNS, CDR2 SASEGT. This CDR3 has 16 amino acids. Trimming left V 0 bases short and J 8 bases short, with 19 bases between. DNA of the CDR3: TGTGCCAGCAGTGAAGCCTCCGGACCACAGAAGAGAACCCAGTACTTC. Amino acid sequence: CASSEASGPQKRTQYF.

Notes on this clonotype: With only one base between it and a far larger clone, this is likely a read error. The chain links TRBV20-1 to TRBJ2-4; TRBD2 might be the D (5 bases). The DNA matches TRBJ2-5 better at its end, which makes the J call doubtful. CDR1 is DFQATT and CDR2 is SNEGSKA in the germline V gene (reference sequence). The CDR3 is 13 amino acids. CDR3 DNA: TGCGGTGCTAGCTCCAGCATCTTCGGGACCCAGTACTTC. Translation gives CGASSSIFGTQYF.

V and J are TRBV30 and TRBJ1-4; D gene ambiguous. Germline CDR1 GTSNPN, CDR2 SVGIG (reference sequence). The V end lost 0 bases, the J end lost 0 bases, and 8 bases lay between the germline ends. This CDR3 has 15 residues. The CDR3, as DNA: TGTGCCTGGAGTGTCCGGCGACCAACTAATGAAAAACTGTTTTTT. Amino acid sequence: CAWSVRRPTNEKLFF.

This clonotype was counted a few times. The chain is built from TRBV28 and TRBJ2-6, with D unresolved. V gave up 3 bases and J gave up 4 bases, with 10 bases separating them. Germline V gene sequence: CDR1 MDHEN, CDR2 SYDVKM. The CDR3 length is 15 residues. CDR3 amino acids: CASSLGVLGANVLTF. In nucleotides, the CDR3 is TGTGCCAGCAGTTTGGGTGTATTAGGGGCCAACGTCCTGACTTTC.

The CDR3, as DNA: TGTGCCACCAGTGATCCATGGGCCCATCCCCAAGAGACCCAGTACTTC. It yields the protein CATSDPWAHPQETQYF. The genes are TRBV24-1 and TRBJ2-5; D is unclear. The CDR3 totals 16 residues. The germline CDR1 and CDR2 sequences are KGHDR and SFDVKD. V was cut by 3 bases and J by 1 base, with 14 bases left in between.

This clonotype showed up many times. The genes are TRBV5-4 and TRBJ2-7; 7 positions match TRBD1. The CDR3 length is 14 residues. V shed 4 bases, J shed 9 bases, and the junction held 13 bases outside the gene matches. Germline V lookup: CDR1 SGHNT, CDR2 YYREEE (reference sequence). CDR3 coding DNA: TGTGCCAGCAGCCTCCCAGGACACAGGGACAGGCAGTACTTC. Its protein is CASSLPGHRDRQYF.

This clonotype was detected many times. The CDR3 DNA reads TGTGCCAGCAGCCAGACCGGGACATCGAAGGGAGAGCAGTACTTC. It codes for CASSQTGTSKGEQYF. The V gene is TRBV11-3, the J gene TRBJ2-7, with D perhaps matching TRBD1 (6 bases). The V gene's germline CDR1 is SGHNT and CDR2 YENEEA. Trimming stripped 5 bases from V and 7 bases from J, with 21 bases between. This CDR3 comprises 15 residues. The full variable domain, with the rest looked up from reference TRBV11-3 and TRBJ2-7, is EAGVVQSPRYKIIEKKQPVAFWCNPISGHNTLYWYLQNLGQGPELLIRYENEEAVDDSQLPKDRFSAERLKGVDSTLKIQPAELGDSAVYLCASSQTGTSKGEQYFGPGTRLTVT.

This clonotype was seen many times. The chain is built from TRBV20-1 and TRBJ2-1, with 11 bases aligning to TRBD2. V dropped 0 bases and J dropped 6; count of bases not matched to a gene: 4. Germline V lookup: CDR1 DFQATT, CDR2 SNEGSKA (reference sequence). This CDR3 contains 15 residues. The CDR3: CSARDLAGGPNEQFF. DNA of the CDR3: TGCAGTGCTAGAGATCTAGCGGGAGGCCCCAATGAGCAGTTCTTC.

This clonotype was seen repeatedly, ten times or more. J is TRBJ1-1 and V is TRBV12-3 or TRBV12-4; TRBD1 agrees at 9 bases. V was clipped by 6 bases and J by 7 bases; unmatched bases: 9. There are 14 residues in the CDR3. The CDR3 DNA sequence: TGTGCCAGCAGCGGGGACAGGGCGAACCGTGAAGCTTTCTTT. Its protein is CASSGDRANREAFF.

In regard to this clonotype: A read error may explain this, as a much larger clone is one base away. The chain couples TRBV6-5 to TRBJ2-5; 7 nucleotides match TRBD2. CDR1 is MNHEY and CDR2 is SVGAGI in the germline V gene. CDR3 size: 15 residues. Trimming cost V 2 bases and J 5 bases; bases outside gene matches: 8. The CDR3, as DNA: TGTGCCAGCAGTTACGAGGCGGGACTATCGGAGACCCAGTACTTC. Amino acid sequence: CASSYEAGLSETQYF.

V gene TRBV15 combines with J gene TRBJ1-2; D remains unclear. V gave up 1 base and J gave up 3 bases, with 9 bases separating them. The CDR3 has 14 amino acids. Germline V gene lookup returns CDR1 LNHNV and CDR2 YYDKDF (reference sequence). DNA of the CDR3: TGTGCCACCAGCAGAGGAAGGCAGGACTATGGCTACACCTTC. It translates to CATSRGRQDYGYTF.

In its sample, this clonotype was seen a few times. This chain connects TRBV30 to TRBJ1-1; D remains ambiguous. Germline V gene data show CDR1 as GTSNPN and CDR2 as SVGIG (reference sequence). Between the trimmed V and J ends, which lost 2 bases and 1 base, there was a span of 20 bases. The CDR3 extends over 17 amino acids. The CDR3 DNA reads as TGTGCCTGGAGTCCCCCCCCCCCGACGCGATCGAACACTGAAGCTTTCTTT. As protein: CAWSPPPPTRSNTEAFF.